The 26 T cell receptor beta chains given below trace back to one sample, sequenced in a study of identical twins. TCRdb analysed the 5' RACE reads with MiXCR anew, one entry per CDR3 protein. The sample shows about 890,000 distinct CDR3 sequences, 9% to 15% of them seen only once. The data also belong to a second study, concerning yellow fever vaccine responses in identical twins.

Material for sequencing was PBMCs. These receptors all come from a woman younger than 30 in good health.

This clonotype was recorded many times. This rearrangement joins TRBV20-1 to TRBJ2-3, with 7 bases identical to TRBD1. Germline V gene sequence: CDR1 DFQATT, CDR2 SNEGSKA (reference sequence). The CDR3 consists of 14 residues. Trimming removed 4 bases from V and 3 bases from J; junction bases left unmatched: 7. DNA for the CDR3: TGCAGTGCTATCTCGACAGGGAAAACAGATACGCAGTATTTT. It is translated as CSAISTGKTDTQYF.

The chain carries TRBV29-1 and TRBJ1-5; TRBD1 matches 7 bases. The CDR3 spans 14 residues. V lost 3 bases and J lost 1; bases outside the gene matches: 3. Per germline, CDR1 SQVTM and CDR2 ANQGSEA. The DNA of the CDR3 is TGCAGCGTTGATACAGGGGACAGCAATCAGCCCCAGCATTTT. Protein sequence: CSVDTGDSNQPQHF.

This clonotype was seen repeatedly, ten times or more. The chain is built from TRBV7-8 and TRBJ1-1; D unresolved. The CDR3 has 17 amino acids. Deletions cut 3 bases from V and 3 bases from J, with 20 bases between. Germline V gives CDR1 SGHVS, CDR2 FQNEAQ. The CDR3 DNA reads as TGTGCCAGCAGCTTGCCCCACGGGTCTACAAGGTACACTGAAGCTTTCTTT. It specifies CASSLPHGSTRYTEAFF.

This clonotype came up a few times. V and J are TRBV19 and TRBJ2-5, with a possible D match to TRBD1 (6 bases). V was pared by 3 bases and J by 5 bases, with 13 bases between. CDR3 length: 14 amino acids. CDR1 LNHDA and CDR2 SQIVND come from the germline V gene (reference sequence). CDR3 loop: CASSIWGPGETQYF. The CDR3, as DNA: TGTGCCAGTAGTATTTGGGGGCCAGGGGAGACCCAGTACTTC.

This clonotype was seen only a few times. The J gene is TRBJ2-7, the V gene TRBV27; D possibly corresponds to TRBD1 (5 bases). The V gene's germline CDR1 is MNHEY and CDR2 SMNVEV (reference sequence). Trimming stripped 0 bases from V and 5 bases from J, with 14 bases between. This CDR3 spans 15 amino acids. In nucleotides, the CDR3 is TGTGCCAGCAGTTTATCTCGGCAGGGTCCCCACGAGCAGTACTTC. Amino acid sequence: CASSLSRQGPHEQYF.

This clonotype was counted a few times. The chain recombines TRBV7-3 with TRBJ2-3, with a possible D match to TRBD2 (5 bases). This CDR3 comprises 15 residues. Trimming shortened V by 5 bases and J by 3 bases, and 15 bases separated the two germline ends. Germline V gene data show CDR1 as SGHTA and CDR2 as FQGTGA. The CDR3 sequence: CASSLLSRDTDTQYF. The CDR3 DNA follows: TGTGCCAGCAGCCTCCTGAGCCGGGATACAGATACGCAGTATTTT.

The V call is TRBV7-6, the J call TRBJ2-2; D not certain. V gave up 1 base and J gave up 2 bases, with 11 bases separating them. The CDR3 runs 16 residues. Per germline, CDR1 SGHVS and CDR2 FNYEAQ. CDR3 DNA: TGTGCCAGCAGCTTAGGGTCGGGCCTCAACACCGGGGAGCTGTTTTTT. Its protein is CASSLGSGLNTGELFF.

The chain combines TRBV5-1 with TRBJ2-2; possibly TRBD1 for D (6 bases). The germline CDR1 and CDR2 sequences are SGHRS and YFSETQ. The CDR3 is 16 residues long. With 4 bases removed from V and 0 bases from J, the gap between germline ends came to 13 bases. CDR3: CASSQGTAANTGELFF. CDR3 sequence (DNA): TGCGCCAGCAGCCAGGGGACCGCAGCGAACACCGGGGAGCTGTTTTTT.

This clonotype was seen only a few times. J is TRBJ2-3 and V is TRBV5-1, with 9 bases identical to TRBD1. CDR1 is SGHRS and CDR2 is YFSETQ in the germline V gene. Trimming cost V 2 bases and J 3 bases; bases outside gene matches: 10. This CDR3 spans 17 amino acids. The CDR3 loop is CASSFRPGQGFTDTQYF. The CDR3 nucleotides are TGCGCCAGCAGCTTTCGCCCGGGACAGGGATTTACAGATACGCAGTATTTT.

This clonotype was seen at least ten times. The gene calls are TRBV20-1 and TRBJ2-1, with D perhaps TRBD2 (6 bases). This CDR3 region has 11 residues. V dropped 7 bases and J dropped 6 bases, with 10 bases sitting between them. CDR1 is DFQATT, CDR2 SNEGSKA, per germline (reference sequence). CDR3 in DNA: TGCAGTGGTAAGGAGGGCAATGAGCAGTTCTTC. This sequence encodes CSGKEGNEQFF.

The chain recombines TRBV23-1 with TRBJ2-1, with unresolved D. Being an ORF, TRBV23-1 has a function that is uncertain. V gave up 2 bases and J gave up 1 base, with 12 bases separating them. This CDR3 contains 16 residues. CDR3 amino acids: CASSQGPASSYNEQFF. As DNA, the CDR3 is TGCGCCAGCAGTCAAGGACCCGCCTCGTCCTACAATGAGCAGTTCTTC.

This clonotype turned up a few times. The rearrangement joins TRBV20-1 to TRBJ2-1; D unresolved. Germline V gene sequence: CDR1 DFQATT, CDR2 SNEGSKA (reference sequence). Trimming removed 0 bases from V and 5 bases from J, with 5 bases in between. This CDR3 comprises 12 residues. CDR3 sequence reads: CSARETNNEQFF. As DNA, the CDR3 is TGCAGTGCTAGAGAAACTAACAATGAGCAGTTCTTC.

V usage is TRBV5-1 and J usage is TRBJ2-1, with unresolved D. The CDR3 runs 17 residues. V dropped 2 bases and J dropped 2 bases, with 17 bases sitting between them. CDR1 SGHRS and CDR2 YFSETQ come from the germline V gene. CDR3 DNA: TGCGCCAGCAGCTTTCATCGCGGCTCACTTGCCTACAATGAGCAGTTCTTC. The encoded protein is CASSFHRGSLAYNEQFF.

The table lists this clonotype with a count of one. The V and J genes are TRBV20-1 and TRBJ2-5; D is undetermined. V was trimmed by 3 bases and J by 4 bases, leaving 24 bases between them. The V gene's germline CDR1 is DFQATT and CDR2 SNEGSKA (reference sequence). The CDR3 runs 17 residues. In nucleotides, the CDR3 is TGCAGTGCTAGGTACCGCGCCGGGCCCACTGCTGGAGAGACCCAGTACTTC. This translates into CSARYRAGPTAGETQYF.

The J gene is TRBJ1-1, the V gene TRBV5-1; D remains ambiguous. The CDR3 runs 12 residues. Germline V gene sequence: CDR1 SGHRS, CDR2 YFSETQ. The germline V and J ends were trimmed by 4 bases and 7 bases, with 11 bases remaining between them. The CDR3 here is CASSLDRLEAFF. Written as DNA, the CDR3 is TGCGCCAGCAGCCTCGACCGCCTTGAAGCTTTCTTT.

The chain employs TRBV27 and TRBJ2-2; the match to TRBD2 covers 8 bases. The CDR3 loop spans 17 amino acids. Per germline, CDR1 MNHEY and CDR2 SMNVEV (reference sequence). After removal of 3 bases from V and 7 bases from J, the junction contained 13 bases not matched to a gene. The CDR3: CASSFVGVAGFGGELFF. In DNA, the CDR3 is TGTGCCAGCAGTTTTGTCGGAGTAGCGGGGTTCGGCGGGGAGCTGTTTTTT.

This clonotype came up a few times. The V gene is TRBV6-5, the J gene TRBJ2-2; tentative D call: TRBD2 (6 bases). V lost 0 bases and J lost 7, with 15 bases in between. The CDR3 totals 16 residues. Germline CDR1 reads MNHEY; CDR2 reads SVGAGI. The CDR3 nucleotides read TGTGCCAGCAGTTACTCGGGGGACTTCCCCAGCGGGGAGCTGTTTTTT. Its protein product is CASSYSGDFPSGELFF.

This clonotype was seen a few times. The rearrangement links TRBV3-1 to TRBJ2-1; the D gene is possibly TRBD2 (6 bases). Germline CDR1 reads LGHDT; CDR2 reads YNNKEL (reference sequence). The CDR3 totals 17 residues. Trimming removed 1 base at V and 1 base at J, with 14 bases between. The CDR3 sequence: CASSQGASALSYNEQFF. The CDR3 DNA reads as TGTGCCAGCAGCCAAGGGGCTAGCGCCCTATCCTACAATGAGCAGTTCTTC.

This clonotype was seen only a few times. This sequence joins TRBV7-9 and TRBJ2-3; 11 bases align to TRBD2. V shed 3 bases and J 2 bases; nucleotides not matched to a gene: 4. The CDR3 length is 16 residues. CDR1 and CDR2 from the germline V gene are SEHNR and FQNEAQ (reference sequence). The CDR3 is CASSFLTSGDTDTQYF. CDR3 DNA sequence: TGTGCCAGCAGCTTTTTGACTAGCGGGGACACAGATACGCAGTATTTT.

This clonotype was counted many times. The V gene is TRBV12-3 or TRBV12-4, the J gene TRBJ2-1, with TRBD2 matching over 11 bases. The junction had 1 base not matched to a gene; V was cut back by 6 bases and J by 9 bases. There are 12 residues in the CDR3. As DNA, the CDR3 is TGTGCCAGCAGCGGACTAGCGGGTGAGCAGTTCTTC. Encoded protein: CASSGLAGEQFF.

The chain uses TRBV24-1 and TRBJ1-1; D is uncertain. Trimming took off 8 bases at V and 5 bases at J, with 14 bases between the two ends. Per the germline V gene, CDR1 is KGHDR and CDR2 is SFDVKD. The CDR3 consists of 13 residues. In DNA, the CDR3 is TGTGCCACCAAGCGGTTCGACGGGACTGAAGCTTTCTTT. Translating gives CATKRFDGTEAFF.

This clonotype occurred a few times. The chain employs TRBV28 and TRBJ2-3, with TRBD2 matching 7 bases. This CDR3 spans 13 amino acids. From germline, CDR1 is MDHEN and CDR2 SYDVKM. Trimming took 6 bases from V and 8 from J; bases not matched to a gene: 8. Written as DNA, the CDR3 is TGTGCCAGCAGGACGGGAGGCCAGGGTACGCAGTATTTT. Its translation: CASRTGGQGTQYF.

This clonotype was seen ten or more times. This chain joins TRBV7-9 and TRBJ2-1; no reliable D call. V gave up 5 bases and J gave up 5 bases, with 16 bases separating them. Germline values: CDR1 SEHNR, CDR2 FQNEAQ (reference sequence). The length of the CDR3 is 15 residues. CDR3 residues: CASSPVGDDNNEQFF. CDR3 bases: TGTGCCAGCAGCCCAGTCGGTGACGATAACAATGAGCAGTTCTTC.

V is TRBV4-1 and J is TRBJ2-5; a possible D gene is TRBD2 (5 bases). Germline V lookup: CDR1 MGHRA, CDR2 YSYEKL. V lost 0 bases and J lost 3, with 14 bases in between. The CDR3 consists of 16 residues. The CDR3, as DNA: TGCGCCAGCAGCCAAGATTTAGGGCAGACTAAAGAGACCCAGTACTTC. Amino acids: CASSQDLGQTKETQYF.

The sample holds a few counts of this clonotype. This chain links TRBV20-1 with TRBJ2-2, with a possible D match to TRBD2 (5 bases). The CDR3 covers 13 residues. V was pared by 0 bases and J by 6 bases, with 8 bases between. Per the germline V gene, CDR1 is DFQATT and CDR2 is SNEGSKA (reference sequence). CDR3 loop: CSARDGVAGELFF. The CDR3 bases are TGCAGTGCTAGAGACGGGGTCGCCGGGGAGCTGTTTTTT.

This clonotype has a handful of counts. The V and J genes are TRBV20-1 and TRBJ2-5, with 8 bases fitting TRBD2. Germline loops: CDR1 DFQATT, CDR2 SNEGSKA (reference sequence). Trimming cost V 0 bases and J 5 bases; bases outside gene matches: 8. The CDR3 length is 15 residues. This CDR3 is CSARDAGLGRETQYF. Here the CDR3 DNA reads TGCAGTGCTAGAGATGCGGGACTAGGTCGGGAGACCCAGTACTTC.